Shown below are 18 T cell receptor beta chains from a single sample sequenced in a study of T-cell memory formation after mild COVID-19. Using its own MiXCR run on the 5' RACE reads, TCRdb lists one record per CDR3 protein. This repertoire shows 150,000 to 200,000 distinct CDR3 sequences, about a fifth found once; its top ten account for around 3.9%. Sequenced: PBMCs or a T cell subset sorted from them (not recorded which). Receptor source: a young man who had mild COVID-19 (a few samples of this study predate the infection). Cell type and time point are not known.

This clonotype was counted between two and nine times. The gene calls are TRBV7-9 and TRBJ1-1, with D hard to call. CDR3 size: 14 residues. Germline assignment: CDR1 SEHNR and CDR2 FQNEAQ (reference sequence). V was trimmed by 3 bases and J by 6 bases, leaving 14 bases between them. The CDR3 DNA sequence: TGTGCCAGCAGCTTTACTTCGGGTACGGCTGAAGCTTTCTTT. Its protein product is CASSFTSGTAEAFF. The full variable domain, in which reference TRBV7-9 and TRBJ1-1 provide the parts outside the CDR3, is DTGVSQNPRHKITKRGQNVTFRCDPISEHNRLYWYRQTLGQGPEFLTYFQNEAQLEKSRLLSDRFSAERPKGSFSTLEIQRTEQGDSAMYLCASSFTSGTAEAFFGQGTRLTVV.

The chain couples TRBV24-1 to TRBJ1-2, with D uncertain. The CDR3 sequence is 12 residues long. Germline CDR1 reads KGHDR; CDR2 reads SFDVKD. V lost 1 base and J 4 bases, leaving 3 bases between the germline ends. The CDR3 nucleotides read TGTGCCACCAGTGATTTCGGCTATGGCTACACCTTC. It translates to CATSDFGYGYTF.

The V gene is TRBV19, the J gene TRBJ2-3, with 9 bases lining up with TRBD2. V shed 5 bases, J shed 7 bases, and the junction held 10 bases outside the gene matches. The CDR3 spans 15 residues. Germline lookup yields CDR1 LNHDA and CDR2 SQIVND (reference sequence). The CDR3 region is CASSDPSGGMYTQYF. DNA of the CDR3: TGTGCCAGTAGTGATCCCAGCGGGGGGATGTATACGCAGTATTTT.

The rearrangement uses TRBV7-2 and TRBJ2-2, with D possibly being TRBD1 (5 bases). Deletions cut 10 bases from V and 2 bases from J, with 14 bases between. CDR3 length: 14 residues. Germline values: CDR1 SGHTA, CDR2 FQGNSA. The CDR3 region is CATRRQPNTGELFF. The CDR3 coding sequence is TGTGCCACCCGGAGACAGCCCAACACCGGGGAGCTGTTTTTT.

This clonotype was seen more than once but under ten times. The chain carries TRBV7-2 and TRBJ2-3, with no clear D. V was shortened by 5 bases and J by 7 bases, with 10 bases between the two germline ends. The CDR3 loop spans 12 amino acids. Germline V gene data show CDR1 as SGHTA and CDR2 as FQGNSA. The CDR3 here is CASSTVENTQYF. CDR3 in DNA: TGTGCCAGCAGCACGGTTGAAAATACGCAGTATTTT.

This chain links TRBV7-6 with TRBJ1-4; D uncertain. Germline V gene sequence: CDR1 SGHVS, CDR2 FNYEAQ. The CDR3 is made up of 16 amino acids. The V end was cut by 5 bases, the J end by 3 bases, with 16 bases between. In DNA, the CDR3 is TGTGCCAGCAGCCGTAATGTACCTCTGGCTAATGAAAAACTGTTTTTT. It specifies CASSRNVPLANEKLFF.

This clonotype was counted between two and nine times. The chain recombines TRBV6-5 with TRBJ2-3; 13 bases agree with TRBD2. The germline CDR1 and CDR2 sequences are MNHEY and SVGAGI. The CDR3 length is 20 residues. J gave up 5 bases and V 3 bases, and 17 bases lay outside the gene matches. Written as DNA, the CDR3 is TGTGCCAGCAGTTATCGCCTCCCCACTCCGACTAGCGGGGGGATAGATACGCAGTATTTT. Translated: CASSYRLPTPTSGGIDTQYF.

The sample holds many counts of this clonotype. The V and J genes are TRBV28 and TRBJ2-3; D is undetermined. Germline CDR1 reads MDHEN; CDR2 reads SYDVKM. Between the trimmed V and J ends, which lost 2 bases and 2 bases, there was a span of 2 bases. The CDR3 spans 12 residues. The CDR3 spells CASSLITDTQYF. The CDR3, as DNA: TGTGCCAGCAGTTTAATCACAGATACGCAGTATTTT.

This chain uses TRBV3-1 with TRBJ2-3; 8 nucleotides align to TRBD2. Germline-derived CDR1 and CDR2 are LGHDT and YNNKEL (reference sequence). This CDR3 is built from 16 residues. The V gene end was trimmed by 3 bases and the J gene end by 2 bases; junction bases not matched to a gene: 7. CDR3 DNA: TGTGCCAGCAGCCATTACAGCGGGGGAAACACAGATACGCAGTATTTT. Translated, it gives CASSHYSGGNTDTQYF.

The chain couples TRBV2 to TRBJ2-7, with 15 nucleotides matching TRBD2. Germline assignment: CDR1 SNHLY and CDR2 FYNNEI. The junction had 13 bases not matched to a gene; V was cut back by 7 bases and J by 0 bases. The CDR3 runs 19 residues. The CDR3 spells CASTRRGTSGGSSSYEQYF. As DNA, the CDR3 is TGTGCCAGCACCAGGAGAGGGACTAGCGGGGGGTCAAGCTCCTACGAGCAGTACTTC.

The J gene is TRBJ1-6, the V gene TRBV5-1; 7 bases align to TRBD1. The CDR3 totals 17 residues. J lost 5 bases, V lost 4 bases, and 12 bases had no gene match. Germline V gives CDR1 SGHRS, CDR2 YFSETQ. The CDR3: CASSTRGATGNNSPLHF. Here the CDR3 DNA reads TGCGCCAGCAGCACCCGGGGGGCGACAGGGAATAATTCACCCCTCCACTTT.

In this sample, this clonotype turned up many times. The rearrangement uses TRBV18 and TRBJ1-6, with D possibly matching TRBD1 (6 bases). Trimming left V 8 bases short and J 4 bases short, with 12 bases between. The V gene's germline CDR1 is KGHSH and CDR2 LQKENI. There are 14 residues in the CDR3. The CDR3 DNA is TGTGCCAGCAACTCCGGACAGTATAATTCACCCCTCCACTTT. Its translation is CASNSGQYNSPLHF.

This sequence joins TRBV20-1 and TRBJ2-1; the match to TRBD2 covers 14 bases. The CDR3 has 14 amino acids. With 6 bases clipped from V and 8 bases from J, the junction kept 6 bases outside the gene matches. Germline V gene data show CDR1 as DFQATT and CDR2 as SNEGSKA (reference sequence). CDR3 coding DNA: TGCAGTGCCCCGGGACTAGCGGGGGCTTATGAGCAGTTCTTC. Protein sequence: CSAPGLAGAYEQFF.

This clonotype was counted a few times. V gene TRBV7-2 combines with J gene TRBJ1-5, with 8 bases identical to TRBD1. The CDR3 extends over 14 amino acids. V lost 5 bases and J lost 6; bases outside the gene matches: 6. Germline CDR1 is SGHTA and CDR2 is FQGNSA. CDR3 sequence reads: CASSGGTGSQPQHF. In DNA, the CDR3 is TGTGCCAGCAGCGGAGGGACAGGTTCTCAGCCCCAGCATTTT.

The CDR3 here is CASSPGQFRGYTF. The CDR3 DNA is TGTGCCAGCAGCCCTGGACAGTTTAGGGGCTACACCTTC. The chain couples TRBV7-2 to TRBJ1-2, with D possibly TRBD1 on 6 matching bases. Germline V gene data show CDR1 as SGHTA and CDR2 as FQGNSA. V was clipped by 5 bases and J by 8 bases, with 15 bases between them. This CDR3 region has 13 residues.

This chain links TRBV7-6 with TRBJ2-1; TRBD1 might be the D (5 bases). The V and J ends lost 5 bases and 0 bases respectively, with 17 bases between them. Looked up from germline, CDR1 is SGHVS and CDR2 is FNYEAQ. The CDR3 contains 17 residues. CDR3 in DNA: TGTGCCAGCAGCCGCCCGACAGCGCCGAGCTCCTACAATGAGCAGTTCTTC. This sequence encodes CASSRPTAPSSYNEQFF.

J is TRBJ1-2 and V is TRBV7-8; D is ambiguous. The CDR3 is made up of 16 amino acids. V lost 2 bases, J lost 2 bases, and 15 bases lay in between. Germline assignment: CDR1 SGHVS and CDR2 FQNEAQ. CDR3 residues: CASSLSTARNNYGYTF. The CDR3 nucleotides read TGTGCCAGCAGCTTATCGACCGCCAGGAACAACTATGGCTACACCTTC.

This chain uses TRBV6-1 with TRBJ1-4, with unresolved D. V was pared by 4 bases and J by 5 bases, with 5 bases between. Looked up from germline, CDR1 is MNHNS and CDR2 is SASEGT. This CDR3 region has 12 residues. CDR3: CASSGQNEKLFF. The CDR3 nucleotides are TGTGCCAGCAGTGGTCAGAATGAAAAACTGTTTTTT.